This TCR beta chain is from a study of OX40 agonist ivuxolimab in advanced cancers. Overall study findings and caveats: The authors did not determine the antigen specificity of the expanded peripheral T cells. At doses 0.1 to 3.0 mg/kg, CD4+ and CD8+ clones expanded. Low normalized T-cell clonal expansion was additionally recorded for some nonresponders.

Sequenced by immunoSEQ multiplex PCR; TCRdb stores in-frame clones only, minus some. This sample has approximately 48,000 clones, with 60% to 80% found just once. This clone is labeled as medium-sized. The target antigen is unknown. On cycle 4 day 1 and cycle 7 day 1, as well as at baseline, blood was sampled. CDR3 length: 14 amino acids. Trimming stripped 5 bases from V and 7 bases from J, with 17 bases between. The germline V gene encodes CDR1 LGHNA and CDR2 YSLEER. This receptor was identified in an adult with an advanced solid tumor such as melanoma, head and neck, liver or kidney cancer. The gene calls are TRBV4-3 and TRBJ1-2, with D uncertain. The source was CD4+ or CD8+ T cells sorted from blood, collected in a trial of the OX40 agonist ivuxolimab. The DNA for the CDR3 is TGCGCCAGCAGCGTGGATTCACAAACGGGTGGCTACACCTTC. Encoded protein: CASSVDSQTGGYTF.